One sample yielded the 23 T cell receptor beta chains listed below, sequenced in a study of blood T cell repertoires in COVID-19. Sequenced by immunoSEQ multiplex PCR; TCRdb stores in-frame clones only, minus some. The sample gives 270,000 or so clones, under 90% of which show up once; 8% to 9.5% is in the top ten. The sequencing sample was made of peripheral blood. The source is a woman between 50 and 59 years old who had recovered from COVID-19.

The gene calls are TRBV7-2 and TRBJ2-7, with 9 nucleotides matching TRBD2. CDR1 and CDR2 from the germline V gene are SGHTA and FQGNSA. The CDR3 extends over 15 amino acids. J was trimmed by 3 bases and V by 3 bases; bases with no gene match: 6. The CDR3 protein is CASSLWASGIYEQYF. The CDR3 DNA sequence: TGTGCCAGCAGCTTGTGGGCTAGCGGGATCTACGAGCAGTACTTC.

The chain joins TRBV7-3 to TRBJ2-7; tentative D call: TRBD2 (6 bases). Looked up from germline, CDR1 is SGHTA and CDR2 is FQGTGA. The CDR3 runs 15 residues. Trimming shortened V by 3 bases and J by 9 bases, and 21 bases separated the two germline ends. CDR3 in DNA: TGTGCCAGCAGCTTTTACTGGACTACCCTGGGCGGGCAGTACTTC. It yields the protein CASSFYWTTLGGQYF.

The CDR3: CASVPPRDSHNEQFF. The CDR3 bases are TGTGCCAGCGTTCCACCCCGGGACAGCCACAATGAGCAGTTCTTC. This chain uses TRBV7-9 with TRBJ2-1; 7 positions match TRBD1. CDR3 length equals 15 residues. Germline V gives CDR1 SEHNR, CDR2 FQNEAQ (reference sequence). V trimming: 8 bases; J trimming: 5 bases; junction bases outside the gene matches: 12. The whole variable domain, filled in from reference TRBV7-9 and TRBJ2-1, reads DTGVSQNPRHKITKRGQNVTFRCDPISEHNRLYWYRQTLGQGPEFLTYFQNEAQLEKSRLLSDRFSAERPKGSFSTLEIQRTEQGDSAMYLCASVPPRDSHNEQFFGPGTRLTVL.

V is TRBV7-9 and J is TRBJ1-5, with TRBD1 identical over 7 bases. V lost 1 base, J lost 4 bases, and 4 bases stayed unmatched. CDR3 length: 15 amino acids. Germline CDR1 and CDR2: SEHNR and FQNEAQ (reference sequence). The CDR3 protein is CASSLGTGSNQPQHF. The CDR3 bases are TGTGCCAGCAGCTTAGGGACAGGTTCTAATCAGCCCCAGCATTTT. Together with reference TRBV7-9 and TRBJ1-5, the CDR3 gives the full variable domain: DTGVSQNPRHKITKRGQNVTFRCDPISEHNRLYWYRQTLGQGPEFLTYFQNEAQLEKSRLLSDRFSAERPKGSFSTLEIQRTEQGDSAMYLCASSLGTGSNQPQHFGDGTRLSIL.

As DNA, the CDR3 is TGCGCCAGCAGCTTGGGGCAGACCGGGGAGCTGTTTTTT. It specifies CASSLGQTGELFF. This rearrangement joins TRBV5-1 to TRBJ2-2; D call uncertain. The CDR3 is 13 residues long. Germline V gene data show CDR1 as SGHRS and CDR2 as YFSETQ. V lost 0 bases to trimming and J lost 5 bases, with 5 bases between them.

For this clone: The identical CDR3 is also encoded by other nucleotide sequences in the sample. V gene TRBV28 combines with J gene TRBJ2-7; no clear D. The CDR3 is made up of 13 amino acids. Germline V lookup: CDR1 MDHEN, CDR2 SYDVKM. Trimming took off 3 bases at V and 0 bases at J, with 6 bases between the two ends. The CDR3 nucleotides read TGTGCCAGCAGTTTGGCTGGCTCCTACGAGCAGTACTTC. Protein product: CASSLAGSYEQYF.

V gene TRBV3-1 (or the pseudogene TRBV3-2) combines with J gene TRBJ1-5; a weak D match, TRBD1 (6 bases). Germline CDR1 and CDR2: LGHDT and YNNKEL (reference sequence). Trimming cost V 3 bases and J 3 bases, with 15 bases left between them. CDR3 size: 16 residues. The CDR3: CASSQGHGTSNQPQHF. As DNA, the CDR3 is TGTGCCAGCAGCCAGGGACACGGTACATCCAATCAGCCCCAGCATTTT.

CDR3 coding DNA: TGTGCCAGCAGCTTGACAGGGTCCCTCCCCGGGGAGCTGTTTTTT. This gives the protein CASSLTGSLPGELFF. The chain employs TRBV7-2 and TRBJ2-2, with 7 positions matching TRBD1. The CDR3 runs 15 residues. Germline CDR1 SGHTA, CDR2 FQGNSA. Losses at the gene ends were 3 bases for V and 6 bases for J; bases not matched to a gene: 7.

This sequence joins TRBV7-9 and TRBJ1-3; 8 nucleotides agree with TRBD1. Germline values: CDR1 SEHNR, CDR2 FQNEAQ (reference sequence). Trimming took 6 bases from V and 2 from J; bases not matched to a gene: 9. The CDR3 is made up of 16 amino acids. The CDR3 DNA reads TGTGCCAGCAGTTATACAGGGGGGAAGGCTGGAAACACCATATATTTT. This translates into CASSYTGGKAGNTIYF.

The chain carries TRBV7-9 and TRBJ2-2, with 8 bases identical to TRBD1. The CDR3 totals 16 residues. Germline assignment: CDR1 SEHNR and CDR2 FQNEAQ (reference sequence). The V gene end was trimmed by 1 base and the J gene end by 4 bases; junction bases not matched to a gene: 5. Here the CDR3 reads CASSLGTGLRTGELFF. The CDR3 DNA follows: TGTGCCAGCAGCTTAGGGACAGGGCTCCGCACCGGGGAGCTGTTTTTT.

This chain links TRBV19 with TRBJ2-5; D gene unclear. CDR1 and CDR2 from the germline V gene are LNHDA and SQIVND (reference sequence). The V end was cut by 3 bases, the J end by 4 bases, with 6 bases between. The CDR3 has 12 residues. CDR3 residues: CASSITGETQYF. The CDR3 bases are TGTGCCAGTAGTATCACGGGAGAGACCCAGTACTTC.

V usage is TRBV7-2 and J usage is TRBJ2-5; D may be TRBD1 (5 bases). The CDR3 has 13 residues. CDR1 is SGHTA and CDR2 is FQGNSA in the germline V gene. The V end was cut by 1 base, the J end by 5 bases, with 8 bases between. CDR3 DNA sequence: TGTGCCAGCAGCTTAGGGGGCTTGGAGACCCAGTACTTC. Translation gives CASSLGGLETQYF.

V is TRBV4-3 and J is TRBJ2-1; 8 bases fit TRBD2. Germline V gene lookup returns CDR1 LGHNA and CDR2 YSLEER. The ends lost 0 bases at V and 7 bases at J; junction bases unmatched: 5. The CDR3 is 15 residues long. CDR3 DNA sequence: TGCGCCAGCAGCCAAGATCTAGCGGGTCGGAATGAGCAGTTCTTC. The encoded protein is CASSQDLAGRNEQFF.

The chain couples TRBV27 to TRBJ1-2; the match to TRBD1 covers 8 bases. Germline assignment: CDR1 MNHEY and CDR2 SMNVEV (reference sequence). V was pared by 5 bases and J by 4 bases, with 12 bases of the junction left unmatched. The CDR3 spans 16 residues. CDR3 loop: CASSPSQGAKGYGYTF. The CDR3 DNA follows: TGTGCCAGCAGTCCCTCCCAGGGGGCTAAGGGCTATGGCTACACCTTC.

The chain carries TRBV19 and TRBJ2-5; a possible D gene is TRBD2 (6 bases). Germline-derived CDR1 and CDR2 are LNHDA and SQIVND (reference sequence). The V end was cut by 5 bases, the J end by 2 bases, with 12 bases between. CDR3 length: 14 residues. CDR3 in amino acids: CASSVGGLQETQYF. The CDR3 DNA is TGTGCCAGTAGTGTAGGAGGGCTGCAAGAGACCCAGTACTTC.

J is TRBJ2-1 and V is TRBV6-2 or TRBV6-3, with a tentative D call TRBD1 (5 bases). Germline V lookup: CDR1 MNHEY, CDR2 SVGEGT. The CDR3 sequence is 14 residues long. The V end was cut by 5 bases, the J end by 8 bases, with 16 bases between. CDR3 residues: CASSQYRSVHEQFF. The CDR3, as DNA: TGTGCCAGCAGTCAATACAGGTCTGTCCATGAGCAGTTCTTC.

J is TRBJ2-4 and V is TRBV5-1; 7 nucleotides match TRBD1. V was pared by 0 bases and J by 5 bases, with 2 bases of the junction left unmatched. The CDR3 totals 14 residues. Germline V gene data show CDR1 as SGHRS and CDR2 as YFSETQ. The CDR3 DNA follows: TGCGCCAGCAGCTTGGTCGACAGGGAAAACATTCAGTACTTC. Its protein product is CASSLVDRENIQYF.

Here the CDR3 DNA reads TGTGCCAGCAGTGACGGGACAGGGGGCCACACTGAAGCTTTCTTT. Translation: CASSDGTGGHTEAFF. This chain connects TRBV6-1 to TRBJ1-1; 12 bases are a match to TRBD1. This CDR3 comprises 15 residues. The V gene end was trimmed by 3 bases and the J gene end by 3 bases; junction bases not matched to a gene: 2. The V gene's germline CDR1 is MNHNS and CDR2 SASEGT.

This clone was picked up a small number of times. The chain links TRBV4-3 to TRBJ1-2; TRBD1 matches 7 bases. Losses at the gene ends were 2 bases for V and 0 bases for J; bases not matched to a gene: 6. The germline V gene encodes CDR1 LGHNA and CDR2 YSLEER. The CDR3 loop spans 16 amino acids. For the CDR3, the DNA is TGCGCCAGCAGCCAAACACAGGGGTTAGCTAACTATGGCTACACCTTC. Protein sequence: CASSQTQGLANYGYTF.

V is TRBV4-3 and J is TRBJ1-4; D is uncertain. CDR3 length: 14 amino acids. Germline V CDR1 and CDR2: LGHNA, YSLEER. V lost 0 bases and J 7 bases, leaving 9 bases between the germline ends. The CDR3 sequence is CASSQDRAGEKLFF. CDR3 bases: TGCGCCAGCAGCCAAGATAGGGCGGGTGAAAAACTGTTTTTT.

V usage is TRBV6-4 and J usage is TRBJ2-3; perhaps TRBD2 as D (5 bases). CDR3 length equals 12 residues. V was cut by 8 bases and J by 1 base, with 7 bases left in between. CDR1 is MRHNA, CDR2 SNTAGT, per germline. Written as DNA, the CDR3 is TGTGCCAGCGCAGCGGGCACAGATACGCAGTATTTT. It translates to CASAAGTDTQYF.

The V gene is TRBV19, the J gene TRBJ1-2; D may be TRBD1 (5 bases). CDR3 size: 13 residues. V lost 5 bases, J lost 0 bases, and 7 bases lay in between. The germline V gene encodes CDR1 LNHDA and CDR2 SQIVND (reference sequence). The CDR3 is CASSLTANYGYTF. The CDR3 DNA reads TGTGCCAGTAGTTTGACAGCTAACTATGGCTACACCTTC.

This clone occurred once. The J gene is TRBJ1-2, the V gene TRBV28; D remains unclear. V lost 2 bases and J 8 bases, leaving 15 bases between the germline ends. Germline CDR1 reads MDHEN; CDR2 reads SYDVKM. CDR3 length: 14 amino acids. The CDR3 nucleotides read TGTGCCAGCAGTTTAGGGGTAGTCACGGGGGGCTACACCTTC. It encodes CASSLGVVTGGYTF.